This T cell receptor beta chain stems from a study of regulatory T cells in long-lasting Graves disease. At the level of the study: Prior antithyroid drug treatment in newly diagnosed Graves' patients lasted under 3 months.

The CDR3 has 14 amino acids. Germline loops: CDR1 SNHLY, CDR2 FYNNEI. V lost 3 bases, J lost 1 base, and 9 bases lay in between. The authors built TCR beta libraries using iRepertoire HTBI primers and Arm-PCR of CDR3 regions. One entry per CDR3 protein, called by TCRdb with MiXCR from the multiplex PCR reads. There are roughly 430,000 distinct CDR3 sequences in the sample; roughly 15% occur only once, and around 10% lies in the top ten. This clonotype was observed many times. Time point specified: newly diagnosed GD, antithyroid drugs for less than 3 months. RNA extracted from PBMCs served as the sequencing template. These data were likewise used in another study, on T cells in Graves' hyperthyroidism and ophthalmopathy. That report adds: A lack of ophthalmopathy progression within 18 months defined stable Graves' hyperthyroidism. In blood, most of the thyroid clonotypes expanded above 0.001 were also present. Ophthalmopathy got predicted by the model a median approximately 6 months before its onset.

Material: peripheral blood mononuclear cells (PBMCs), obtained at new diagnosis, from a patient treated with antithyroid drugs. This clonotype was sampled from a woman in her twenties or thirties with Graves disease. The genes are TRBV2 and TRBJ2-5; D ambiguous. Here the CDR3 DNA reads TGTGCCAGCAGTGACTGGGCTGCCCAAGAGACCCAGTACTTC. Translating it yields CASSDWAAQETQYF.